Listed here are 17 T cell receptor beta chains from one sample, sequenced in a study of blood T cells in healthy people across ages. PCR was performed a second time for roughly 6 to 12 cycles using a sample-barcoded 5' primer and a J-beta primer mix. TCRdb processed the 5' RACE reads anew with MiXCR; each CDR3 protein has one entry. The sample holds 590,000 or so distinct CDR3 sequences, around 31% seen once. Sequencing input: blood. These TCRs come from a woman aged 80 or over in good health.

This clonotype was seen ten or more times. The gene calls are TRBV27 and TRBJ2-7, with 10 nucleotides matching TRBD2. The CDR3 consists of 14 residues. With 6 bases clipped from V and 5 bases from J, the junction kept 7 bases outside the gene matches. Looked up from germline, CDR1 is MNHEY and CDR2 is SMNVEV (reference sequence). The CDR3 here is CASRGGTSVNEQYF. CDR3 nucleotides: TGTGCCAGCAGGGGGGGGACTAGCGTCAACGAGCAGTACTTC.

This chain connects TRBV7-9 to TRBJ2-1, with a possible D match to TRBD2 (6 bases). V dropped 2 bases and J dropped 10 bases, with 9 bases sitting between them. Germline lookup yields CDR1 SEHNR and CDR2 FQNEAQ (reference sequence). The CDR3 consists of 12 residues. CDR3 amino acids: CASSLIGGEQFF. The CDR3 DNA reads TGTGCCAGCAGCTTAATCGGGGGAGAGCAGTTCTTC.

This clonotype was seen many times. The chain employs TRBV7-3 and TRBJ2-1, with TRBD1 matching 7 bases. Trimming at V came to 0 bases and at J to 12 bases, leaving 5 bases not matched to a gene. Germline CDR1 reads SGHTA; CDR2 reads FQGTGA. The length of the CDR3 is 13 residues. CDR3 sequence: CASSLTLQGSQFF. CDR3 bases: TGTGCCAGCAGCTTAACGTTACAGGGGTCGCAGTTCTTC.

In the case of this clonotype: This may stem from a read error, because a much larger clone lies one nucleotide away. The chain links TRBV13 to TRBJ2-7, with 9 bases matching TRBD1. Trimming at V came to 5 bases and at J to 5 bases, leaving 7 bases not matched to a gene. This CDR3 is built from 14 residues. Germline loops: CDR1 PRHDT, CDR2 FYEKMQ (reference sequence). The CDR3 sequence is CASSQRGQGNEQYF. The DNA of the CDR3 is TGTGCCAGCAGCCAGCGGGGACAGGGCAACGAGCAGTACTTC.

This clonotype came up a few times. CDR3 protein: CASNHPRYGYTF. The CDR3 bases are TGTGCCAGCAACCACCCCCGCTATGGCTACACCTTC. The V call is TRBV9, the J call TRBJ1-2; D is undetermined. Germline loops: CDR1 SGDLS, CDR2 YYNGEE. Trimming left V 6 bases short and J 4 bases short, with 10 bases between. CDR3 length: 12 amino acids.

This clonotype turned up a few times. A much larger clone is a single base away; this may be a read error. The genes are TRBV3-1 and TRBJ2-7; possibly TRBD1 or TRBD2 for D (5 bases each). The germline V and J ends were trimmed by 8 bases and 2 bases, with 13 bases remaining between them. CDR3 length equals 13 residues. Per the germline V gene, CDR1 is LGHDT and CDR2 is YNNKEL (reference sequence). CDR3 residues: CASRGRTTYEQYF. The CDR3 nucleotides read TGTGCCAGCCGGGGCAGGACGACCTACGAGCAGTACTTC.

The genes are TRBV19 and TRBJ2-1; D unclear. This CDR3 has 17 amino acids. Trimming left V 0 bases short and J 7 bases short, with 19 bases between. Germline loops: CDR1 LNHDA, CDR2 SQIVND (reference sequence). CDR3 sequence reads: CASSIDLFYLDGNEQFF. The CDR3 coding sequence is TGTGCCAGTAGTATAGATCTTTTTTATTTAGACGGGAATGAGCAGTTCTTC.

V gene TRBV4-1 combines with J gene TRBJ1-3, with D possibly being TRBD1 (6 bases). Germline V lookup: CDR1 MGHRA, CDR2 YSYEKL. Between the trimmed V and J ends, which lost 7 bases and 1 base, there was a span of 14 bases. This CDR3 region has 15 residues. The CDR3 spells CASTGKGTSGNTIYF. The CDR3 DNA reads TGCGCCAGCACCGGTAAAGGGACATCTGGAAACACCATATATTTT.

This clonotype was recorded many times. The chain combines TRBV10-3 with TRBJ1-1; D is perhaps TRBD1 (5 bases). The CDR3 contains 12 residues. Germline lookup yields CDR1 ENHRY and CDR2 SYGVKD. Trimming removed 6 bases at V and 7 bases at J, with 12 bases between. The CDR3 region is CAIRDTGFEAFF. CDR3 DNA: TGTGCCATCAGGGACACCGGTTTTGAAGCTTTCTTT.

This clonotype occurred many times. The CDR3 is CSARDRQETQYF. DNA for the CDR3: TGCAGTGCTAGAGACCGTCAAGAGACCCAGTACTTC. V usage is TRBV20-1 and J usage is TRBJ2-5; D ambiguous. The V and J ends lost 0 bases and 2 bases respectively, with 4 bases between them. CDR3 length equals 12 residues. Looked up from germline, CDR1 is DFQATT and CDR2 is SNEGSKA (reference sequence).

This clonotype was seen many times. The V gene is TRBV9, the J gene TRBJ2-2; 10 positions agree with TRBD2. Losses at the gene ends were 1 base for V and 1 base for J; bases not matched to a gene: 4. CDR1 SGDLS and CDR2 YYNGEE come from the germline V gene. This CDR3 comprises 17 residues. The CDR3 sequence: CASSVPSGGGNTGELFF. The CDR3 coding sequence is TGTGCCAGCAGCGTACCTAGCGGGGGAGGGAACACCGGGGAGCTGTTTTTT.

There are a few counts of this clonotype. The CDR3 is CASSGTSGATYEQYF. CDR3 bases: TGTGCCAGTAGCGGGACTAGCGGGGCGACCTACGAGCAGTACTTC. The chain combines TRBV19 with TRBJ2-7, with 13 bases fitting TRBD2. Trimming cost V 6 bases and J 2 bases; bases outside gene matches: 4. From germline, CDR1 is LNHDA and CDR2 SQIVND (reference sequence). The CDR3 length is 15 residues.

A few counts support this clonotype. J is TRBJ1-1 and V is TRBV20-1, with D possibly matching TRBD1 (6 bases). V gave up 4 bases and J gave up 4 bases, with 19 bases separating them. This CDR3 spans 15 amino acids. CDR1 is DFQATT, CDR2 SNEGSKA, per germline (reference sequence). The CDR3 reads CSAKRDKGGVTEAFF. The CDR3 DNA sequence: TGCAGTGCTAAAAGGGATAAAGGGGGGGTCACTGAAGCTTTCTTT.

The chain has TRBV3-1 and TRBJ2-2, with D uncertain. V lost 0 bases to trimming and J lost 6 bases, with 8 bases between them. The CDR3 sequence is 14 residues long. The V gene's germline CDR1 is LGHDT and CDR2 YNNKEL (reference sequence). The CDR3 bases are TGTGCCAGCAGCCAAGAGATGACATCCGGGGAGCTGTTTTTT. It encodes CASSQEMTSGELFF.

This clonotype was seen many times. The rearrangement uses TRBV5-1 and TRBJ2-1; D is perhaps TRBD2 (7 bases). V was trimmed by 4 bases and J by 9 bases, leaving 20 bases between them. CDR1 SGHRS and CDR2 YFSETQ come from the germline V gene. This CDR3 is 15 amino acids long. The CDR3 coding sequence is TGCGCCAGCAGCGGTCCCCGGCGGGGGCAAACTGAGCAGTTCTTC. It encodes CASSGPRRGQTEQFF.

This clonotype was observed a handful of times. The V and J genes are TRBV2 and TRBJ1-6; no clear D. The germline gives CDR1 SNHLY, CDR2 FYNNEI. V gave up 7 bases and J gave up 5 bases, with 12 bases separating them. The CDR3 length is 14 residues. The CDR3 is CASMRALDNSPLHF. The CDR3, as DNA: TGTGCCAGCATGAGGGCCTTGGATAATTCACCCCTCCACTTT.

This chain uses TRBV5-1 with TRBJ2-5; the D gene is possibly TRBD2 (7 bases). This CDR3 is built from 14 residues. V was pared by 6 bases and J by 1 base, with 13 bases between. Germline CDR1 is SGHRS and CDR2 is YFSETQ. The chain's CDR3 is CASTLGGPQETQYF. Here the CDR3 DNA reads TGCGCCAGCACCCTGGGGGGGCCCCAAGAGACCCAGTACTTC.